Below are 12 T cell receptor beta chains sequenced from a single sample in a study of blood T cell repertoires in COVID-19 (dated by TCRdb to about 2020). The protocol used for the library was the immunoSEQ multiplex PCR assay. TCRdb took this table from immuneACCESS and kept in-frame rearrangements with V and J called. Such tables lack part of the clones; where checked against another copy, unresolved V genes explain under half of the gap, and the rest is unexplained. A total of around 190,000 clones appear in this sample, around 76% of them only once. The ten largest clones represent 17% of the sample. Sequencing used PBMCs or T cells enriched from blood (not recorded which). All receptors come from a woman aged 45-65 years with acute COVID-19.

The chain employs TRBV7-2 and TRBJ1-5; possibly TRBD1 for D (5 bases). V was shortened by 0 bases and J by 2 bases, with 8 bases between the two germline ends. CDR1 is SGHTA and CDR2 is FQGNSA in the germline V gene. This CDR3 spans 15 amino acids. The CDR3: CASSLALGGNQPQHF. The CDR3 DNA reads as TGTGCCAGCAGCTTAGCGCTAGGGGGCAATCAGCCCCAGCATTTT.

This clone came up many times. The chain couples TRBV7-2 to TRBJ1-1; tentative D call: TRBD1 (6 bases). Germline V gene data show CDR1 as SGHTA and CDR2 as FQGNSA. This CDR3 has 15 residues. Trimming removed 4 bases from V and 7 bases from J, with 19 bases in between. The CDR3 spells CASSSRQVQSSEAFF. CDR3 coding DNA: TGTGCCAGCAGCTCAAGACAGGTTCAATCAAGTGAAGCTTTCTTT.

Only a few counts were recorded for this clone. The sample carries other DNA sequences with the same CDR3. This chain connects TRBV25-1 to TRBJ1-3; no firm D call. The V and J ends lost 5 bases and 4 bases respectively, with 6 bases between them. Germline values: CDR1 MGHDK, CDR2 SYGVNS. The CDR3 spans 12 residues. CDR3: CASSLSGNTIYF. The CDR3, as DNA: TGTGCCAGCAGTTTGAGCGGAAACACCATATATTTT.

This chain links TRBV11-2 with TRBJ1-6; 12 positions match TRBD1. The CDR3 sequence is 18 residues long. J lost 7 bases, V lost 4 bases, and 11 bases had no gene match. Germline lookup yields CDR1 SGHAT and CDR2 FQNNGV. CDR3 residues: CASSSIARDRGPNSPLHF. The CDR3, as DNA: TGTGCCAGCAGCTCTATAGCGAGGGACAGGGGGCCAAATTCACCCCTCCACTTT.

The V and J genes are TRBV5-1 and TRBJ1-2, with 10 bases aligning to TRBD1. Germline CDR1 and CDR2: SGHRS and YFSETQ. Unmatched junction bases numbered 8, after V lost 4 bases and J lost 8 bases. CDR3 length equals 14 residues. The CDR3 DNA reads TGCGCCAGCAGCCCATGGGACAGGGGCCTCGGCTACACCTTC. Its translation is CASSPWDRGLGYTF.

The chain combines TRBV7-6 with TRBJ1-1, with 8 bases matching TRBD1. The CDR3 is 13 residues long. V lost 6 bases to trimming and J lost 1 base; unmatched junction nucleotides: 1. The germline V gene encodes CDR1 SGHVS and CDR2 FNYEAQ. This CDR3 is CASRGQGNTEAFF. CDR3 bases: TGTGCCAGCAGAGGACAGGGGAACACTGAAGCTTTCTTT.

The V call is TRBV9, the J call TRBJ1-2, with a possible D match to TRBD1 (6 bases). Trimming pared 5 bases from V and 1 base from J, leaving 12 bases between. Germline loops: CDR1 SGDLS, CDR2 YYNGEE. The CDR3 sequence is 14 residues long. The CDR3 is CASRATGNNYGYTF. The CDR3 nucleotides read TGTGCCAGCAGAGCTACAGGGAATAACTATGGCTACACCTTC.

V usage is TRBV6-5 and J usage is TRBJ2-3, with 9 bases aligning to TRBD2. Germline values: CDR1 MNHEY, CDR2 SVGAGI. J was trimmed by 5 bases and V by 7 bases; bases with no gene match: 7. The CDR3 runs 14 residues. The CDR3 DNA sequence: TGTGCCAGCAAGCTAGCGGGGACCATAGATACGCAGTATTTT. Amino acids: CASKLAGTIDTQYF.

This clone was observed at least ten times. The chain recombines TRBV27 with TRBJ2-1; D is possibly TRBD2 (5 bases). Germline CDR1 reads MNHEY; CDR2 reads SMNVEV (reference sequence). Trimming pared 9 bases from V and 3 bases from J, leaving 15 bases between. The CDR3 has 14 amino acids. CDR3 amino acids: CASQAQRDYNEQFF. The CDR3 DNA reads TGTGCCAGTCAGGCCCAGAGGGACTACAATGAGCAGTTCTTC.

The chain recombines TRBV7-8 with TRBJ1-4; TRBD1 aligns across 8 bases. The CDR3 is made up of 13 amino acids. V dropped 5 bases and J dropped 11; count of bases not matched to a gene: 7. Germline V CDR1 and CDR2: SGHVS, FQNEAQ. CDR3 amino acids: CASSQDRAIKLFF. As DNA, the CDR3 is TGTGCCAGCAGCCAGGACAGGGCCATCAAACTGTTTTTT.

The CDR3 coding sequence is TGTGCCAGCAGACAATTTTCAACCGGGACTTCTCCTGGAAACACCATATATTTT. It yields the protein CASRQFSTGTSPGNTIYF. The chain has TRBV3-1 (or the pseudogene TRBV3-2) and TRBJ1-3; weak D call: TRBD1 (5 bases). V was cut by 6 bases and J by 2 bases, with 23 bases left in between. Germline CDR1 reads LGHDT; CDR2 reads YNNKEL (reference sequence). The CDR3 is made up of 18 amino acids.

The CDR3 spells CAWSSGRYTEAFF. The CDR3 DNA is TGTGCCTGGAGTTCAGGGAGGTACACTGAAGCTTTCTTT. V gene TRBV30 combines with J gene TRBJ1-1; possible D gene TRBD1, 5 bases. The V and J ends lost 2 bases and 3 bases respectively, with 10 bases between them. This CDR3 is 13 amino acids long. The germline V gene encodes CDR1 GTSNPN and CDR2 SVGIG (reference sequence).